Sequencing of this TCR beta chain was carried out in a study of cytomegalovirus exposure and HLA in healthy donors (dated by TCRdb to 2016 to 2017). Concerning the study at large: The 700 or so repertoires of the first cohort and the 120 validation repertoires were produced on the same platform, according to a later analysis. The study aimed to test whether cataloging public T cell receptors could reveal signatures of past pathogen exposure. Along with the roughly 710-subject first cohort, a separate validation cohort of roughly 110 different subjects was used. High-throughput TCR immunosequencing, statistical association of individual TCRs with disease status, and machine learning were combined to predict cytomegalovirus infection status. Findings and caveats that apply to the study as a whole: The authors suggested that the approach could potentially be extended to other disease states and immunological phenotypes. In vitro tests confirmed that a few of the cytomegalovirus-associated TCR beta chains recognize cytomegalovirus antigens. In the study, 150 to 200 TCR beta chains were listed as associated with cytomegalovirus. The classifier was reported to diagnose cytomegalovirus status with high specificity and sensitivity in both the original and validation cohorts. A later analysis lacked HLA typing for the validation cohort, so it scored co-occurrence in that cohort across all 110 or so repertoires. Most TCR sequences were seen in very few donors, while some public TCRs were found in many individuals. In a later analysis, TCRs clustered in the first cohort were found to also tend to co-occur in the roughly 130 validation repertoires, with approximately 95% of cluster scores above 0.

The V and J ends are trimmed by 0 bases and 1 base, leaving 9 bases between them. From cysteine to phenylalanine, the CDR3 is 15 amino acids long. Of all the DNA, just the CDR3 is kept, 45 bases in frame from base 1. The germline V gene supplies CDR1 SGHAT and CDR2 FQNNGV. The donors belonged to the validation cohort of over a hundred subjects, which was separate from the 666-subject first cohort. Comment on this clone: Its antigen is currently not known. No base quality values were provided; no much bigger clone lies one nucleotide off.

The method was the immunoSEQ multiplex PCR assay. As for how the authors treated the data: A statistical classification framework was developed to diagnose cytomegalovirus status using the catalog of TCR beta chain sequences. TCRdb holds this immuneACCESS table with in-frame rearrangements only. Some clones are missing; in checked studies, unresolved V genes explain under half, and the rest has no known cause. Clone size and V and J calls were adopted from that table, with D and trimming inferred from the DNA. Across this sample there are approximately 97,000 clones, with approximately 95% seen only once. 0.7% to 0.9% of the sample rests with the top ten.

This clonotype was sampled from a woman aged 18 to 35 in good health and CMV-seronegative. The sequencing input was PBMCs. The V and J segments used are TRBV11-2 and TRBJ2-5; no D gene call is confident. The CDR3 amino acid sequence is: CASSLEWAAQETQYF. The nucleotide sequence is TGTGCCAGCAGCTTAGAATGGGCAGCCCAAGAGACCCAGTACTTC.